This T cell receptor (beta chain) was identified during a study of CD8 T cells in ankylosing spondylitis. With molecular barcodes, quantitative 5'-RACE was used to make the TCR beta libraries. TCRdb reprocessed the 5' RACE reads with MiXCR, giving one entry per CDR3 protein. The table lists around 42,000 distinct CDR3 sequences, approximately 2.6% of them singletons, with about 4.8% in the top ten. Findings and caveats of the study: Made up of about eight highly homologous variants, a TCR beta motif appeared characteristic of ankylosing spondylitis blood.

The sample holds many counts of this clonotype. Antigen: not known. This TCR was sampled from a male donor with ankylosing spondylitis or in good health (not recorded which). The sequenced sample was blood, either unsorted or a sorted T cell fraction (not recorded which).

The CDR3 is CASNLPPYNEQFF. Written as DNA, the CDR3 is TGTGCCAGCAACTTACCGCCCTACAATGAGCAGTTCTTC. The chain links TRBV9 to TRBJ2-1; no definite D call. From germline, CDR1 is SGDLS and CDR2 YYNGEE. CDR3 length: 13 amino acids. Trimming stripped 6 bases from V and 2 bases from J, with 9 bases between.